This T cell receptor (beta chain) comes out of a study of PD-1 and CTLA-4 blockade in melanoma. Profiled with immunoSEQ multiplex PCR; TCRdb holds only in-frame clones, not every one. Here the sample spans some 11,000 clones, roughly four fifths being singletons. This CDR3 has 18 residues. The germline V gene encodes CDR1 SGHVS and CDR2 FNYEAQ. Between the trimmed V and J ends, which lost 6 bases and 4 bases, there was a span of 24 bases. The clonotype originates from a human donor with melanoma. This sample comprised CD8+ T cells from peripheral blood, obtained from a patient given anti-PD-1 treatment. This rearrangement joins TRBV7-6 to TRBJ2-2, with D perhaps given as TRBD1 or TRBD2 (5 bases each). The CDR3 DNA sequence: TGTGCCAGCAGTTCCCCGGGACCGACCGTTTTGAGCACCGGGGAGCTGTTTTTT. This gives the protein CASSSPGPTVLSTGELFF.